The sequence of this T cell receptor beta chain was determined in a study of a mutant IDH1 vaccine in newly diagnosed glioma. Method: immunoSEQ multiplex PCR; TCRdb's copy keeps in-frame clones and lacks some. The table lists 45,000 to 65,000 clones, more than 80% of them singletons, with about 19% in the top ten. Time point in this sample: baseline, week 1 (first vaccination visit). As to treatment: pre-vaccination baseline after standard-of-care therapy. The V and J ends lost 1 base and 9 bases respectively, with 7 bases between them. The CDR3 spans 12 residues. Germline V gene sequence: CDR1 SGHAT, CDR2 FQNNGV.

The V gene is TRBV11-2, the J gene TRBJ2-1, with D unclear. The sequencing here drew on PBMCs, taken from a glioma patient treated with radiotherapy, temozolomide or both. The TCR comes from a man between 18 and 35 years old with glioma. The CDR3 region has the DNA TGTGCCAGCAGCTTAGTAGGCGGTGAGCAGTTCTTC. This translates into CASSLVGGEQFF.